Each of the 29 T cell receptor beta chains below was sequenced from the same sample in a study of CD8 T cells in Susac syndrome. An amount of RNA that ranged from roughly 0.45 to 1 ug was reverse transcribed with random hexamers. TCRdb redid the calling of the immunoSEQ multiplex PCR reads with MiXCR, one entry per CDR3 protein. The sample consists of 150,000 to 200,000 distinct CDR3 sequences, less than 95% of them appearing once. The sample taken for sequencing was CD4+ T cells from PBMCs. The receptors originated from a human donor with multiple sclerosis.

This clonotype appeared a single time. The rearrangement uses TRBV27 and TRBJ2-2, with TRBD2 identical over 10 bases. V lost 4 bases, J lost 5 bases, and 10 bases stayed unmatched. The CDR3 is 17 amino acids. Germline V gene lookup returns CDR1 MNHEY and CDR2 SMNVEV (reference sequence). The CDR3 sequence is CASSWGLFSGRTGELFF. In DNA form, the CDR3 reads TGTGCCAGCAGTTGGGGCTTGTTTAGCGGGAGGACCGGGGAGCTGTTTTTT.

The chain uses TRBV20-1 and TRBJ1-5, with D possibly matching TRBD1 (6 bases). V was cut by 0 bases and J by 7 bases, with 13 bases left in between. CDR3 length: 14 amino acids. Germline V gene lookup returns CDR1 DFQATT and CDR2 SNEGSKA (reference sequence). The CDR3 DNA is TGCAGTGCTAGAGATAATAGGGGGGTACAGCCCCAGCATTTT. It specifies CSARDNRGVQPQHF.

The rearrangement uses TRBV7-6 and TRBJ1-3, with D hard to call. The CDR3 has 14 residues. Germline values: CDR1 SGHVS, CDR2 FNYEAQ. Trimming removed 1 base from V and 2 bases from J, with 6 bases in between. The CDR3 loop is CASSLETAGNTIYF. In nucleotides, the CDR3 is TGTGCCAGCAGCTTAGAGACGGCTGGAAACACCATATATTTT.

This chain uses TRBV2 with TRBJ2-4; D is possibly TRBD2 (6 bases). The CDR3 spans 12 residues. Germline V gene lookup returns CDR1 SNHLY and CDR2 FYNNEI. V shed 4 bases and J shed 6 bases, with 7 bases lying between them. Written as DNA, the CDR3 is TGTGCCAGCAGTGCGGAGGGAAACATTCAGTACTTC. The encoded protein is CASSAEGNIQYF.

The V and J genes are TRBV4-3 and TRBJ2-7, with TRBD2 identical over 10 bases. The CDR3 runs 16 residues. The V and J ends lost 4 bases and 9 bases, in that order; junction bases with no gene match: 15. Germline assignment: CDR1 LGHNA and CDR2 YSLEER. The CDR3 DNA reads as TGCGCCAGCAGCCCGAAACTCGCCCCACTAGCGGGACTGCAGTACTTC. This encodes CASSPKLAPLAGLQYF.

This chain uses TRBV3-1 with TRBJ1-2; D is uncertain. The CDR3 loop spans 15 amino acids. V was pared by 5 bases and J by 0 bases, with 13 bases between. Germline lookup yields CDR1 LGHDT and CDR2 YNNKEL (reference sequence). DNA of the CDR3: TGTGCCAGCAGCGCTGGACTCGGGGCTAACTATGGCTACACCTTC. It specifies CASSAGLGANYGYTF.

The chain recombines TRBV15 with TRBJ1-2; a possible D gene is TRBD1 (6 bases). The CDR3 is 17 residues long. The ends were cut back, 1 base at V and 6 bases at J, with 21 bases in the middle. Germline values: CDR1 LNHNV, CDR2 YYDKDF (reference sequence). CDR3 loop: CATSRGGVWGAKDGYTF. The DNA for the CDR3 is TGTGCCACCAGCAGAGGGGGAGTCTGGGGGGCTAAAGATGGCTACACCTTC.

V usage is TRBV27 and J usage is TRBJ1-5; D possibly corresponds to TRBD1 (6 bases). The germline V gene encodes CDR1 MNHEY and CDR2 SMNVEV (reference sequence). The CDR3 runs 12 residues. V lost 5 bases and J 11 bases, leaving 13 bases between the germline ends. The CDR3 loop reads CASSPTGKAQHF. CDR3 DNA: TGTGCCAGCAGTCCCACAGGGAAAGCCCAGCATTTT.

The gene calls are TRBV28 and TRBJ1-2; possibly TRBD1 for D (5 bases). Looked up from germline, CDR1 is MDHEN and CDR2 is SYDVKM. The V gene lost 9 bases and the J gene lost 6 bases, with 17 bases spanning the gap. CDR3 length equals 13 residues. This CDR3 reads CARKRQLENGYTF. CDR3 coding DNA: TGTGCCAGGAAGAGACAGCTAGAGAATGGCTACACCTTC.

This chain links TRBV6-5 with TRBJ2-1; 8 bases line up with TRBD2. The germline V gene has CDR1 MNHEY and CDR2 SVGAGI. This CDR3 is 14 amino acids long. V trimming: 4 bases; J trimming: 6 bases; junction bases outside the gene matches: 5. CDR3 in amino acids: CASSSASGLNEQFF. In DNA form, the CDR3 reads TGTGCCAGCAGTTCGGCTAGCGGGCTCAATGAGCAGTTCTTC.

The CDR3 is CASSKRDFSYNEQFF. In DNA form, the CDR3 reads TGTGCCAGCAGCAAACGGGACTTCTCCTACAATGAGCAGTTCTTC. The chain employs TRBV9 and TRBJ2-1; D is possibly TRBD2 (6 bases). Trimming took off 4 bases at V and 0 bases at J, with 11 bases between the two ends. From germline, CDR1 is SGDLS and CDR2 YYNGEE. This CDR3 spans 15 amino acids.

This chain uses TRBV7-9 with TRBJ2-5; the match to TRBD1 covers 7 bases. Germline trimming cut 5 bases from V and 4 bases from J; bases unmatched to any gene: 7. CDR3 size: 14 residues. Germline V gives CDR1 SEHNR, CDR2 FQNEAQ (reference sequence). CDR3 nucleotide sequence: TGTGCCAGCAGCACAGGGGTGTTGCGAGAGACCCAGTACTTC. This translates into CASSTGVLRETQYF. Together with reference TRBV7-9 and TRBJ2-5, the CDR3 gives the full variable domain: DTGVSQNPRHKITKRGQNVTFRCDPISEHNRLYWYRQTLGQGPEFLTYFQNEAQLEKSRLLSDRFSAERPKGSFSTLEIQRTEQGDSAMYLCASSTGVLRETQYFGPGTRLLVL.

The gene calls are TRBV20-1 and TRBJ1-2, with D perhaps TRBD1 (6 bases). The CDR3 is 16 amino acids. Germline V lookup: CDR1 DFQATT, CDR2 SNEGSKA (reference sequence). V lost 5 bases and J lost 8, with 27 bases in between. CDR3 DNA: TGCAGTGCTGCGCCCCCTTCGGGACAACCCTCCAAAGGCTACACCTTC. Residues: CSAAPPSGQPSKGYTF.

The chain employs TRBV29-1 and TRBJ1-1; D is unresolved. The CDR3 totals 13 residues. Germline CDR1 and CDR2: SQVTM and ANQGSEA. Trimming removed 3 bases from V and 6 bases from J, with 14 bases in between. For the CDR3, the DNA is TGCAGCGTTGATACGGGTTTGCGCGCTGAAGCTTTCTTT. Protein: CSVDTGLRAEAFF.

The count of this clonotype is one. V gene TRBV20-1 combines with J gene TRBJ2-2; D may be TRBD1 (6 bases). The V end lost 5 bases, the J end lost 1 base, and 11 bases lay between the germline ends. This CDR3 comprises 14 residues. Per the germline V gene, CDR1 is DFQATT and CDR2 is SNEGSKA (reference sequence). The CDR3 here is CSAADSLNTGELFF. The CDR3 nucleotides are TGCAGTGCTGCGGACAGCTTGAACACCGGGGAGCTGTTTTTT.

As concerns this clonotype: A read error may account for a junction end that differs from germline. The CDR3 reads CASSLAEPGETQYF. CDR3 nucleotides: TGCGCCAGCAGTTTGGCGGAACCGGGTGAGACCCAGTACTTC. The V gene is TRBV5-1, the J gene TRBJ2-5, with unresolved D. The CDR3 contains 14 residues. Germline V gene data show CDR1 as SGHRS and CDR2 as YFSETQ.

The chain is built from TRBV4-1 and TRBJ2-3; 12 positions match TRBD2. This CDR3 has 21 amino acids. V was pared by 3 bases and J by 1 base, with 17 bases of the junction left unmatched. The germline gives CDR1 MGHRA, CDR2 YSYEKL. The CDR3 is CASSHKTVRTSGEVGTDTQYF. The CDR3 DNA is TGCGCCAGCAGCCATAAAACAGTGAGGACTAGCGGGGAAGTTGGCACAGATACGCAGTATTTT.

J is TRBJ2-3 and V is TRBV19; no firm D call. V lost 4 bases and J lost 0, with 17 bases in between. Per the germline V gene, CDR1 is LNHDA and CDR2 is SQIVND (reference sequence). The CDR3 contains 17 residues. This chain's CDR3 is CASSTQRVATSTDTQYF. In DNA, the CDR3 is TGTGCCAGTAGTACCCAACGGGTGGCAACTAGCACAGATACGCAGTATTTT.

DNA for the CDR3: TGCAGTCTGGGACTAGACACAGATACGCAGTATTTT. Translated, it gives CSLGLDTDTQYF. The chain employs TRBV29-1 and TRBJ2-3, with 8 positions matching TRBD2. Per the germline V gene, CDR1 is SQVTM and CDR2 is ANQGSEA. The CDR3 loop spans 12 amino acids.

This chain connects TRBV23-1 to TRBJ2-1; no firm D call. TRBV23-1 has ORF status, its function being uncertain. The V end lost 8 bases, the J end lost 3 bases, and 17 bases lay between the germline ends. CDR3 length: 15 amino acids. CDR3 in DNA: TGCGCCAGCCTCCCCTTCGACTTCCTCTACAATGAGCAGTTCTTC. Amino acids: CASLPFDFLYNEQFF.

The genes are TRBV20-1 and TRBJ2-5; a weak D match, TRBD2 (5 bases). V was shortened by 1 base and J by 4 bases, with 10 bases between the two germline ends. The CDR3 is 13 amino acids. CDR1 DFQATT and CDR2 SNEGSKA come from the germline V gene (reference sequence). CDR3 nucleotide sequence: TGCAGTGCTAGAGTACGGAGCGGAGAGACCCAGTACTTC. Residues: CSARVRSGETQYF.

This clonotype was detected only once. V is TRBV20-1 and J is TRBJ1-5; possibly TRBD1 for D (6 bases). Deletions cut 6 bases from V and 3 bases from J, with 12 bases between. The CDR3 spans 13 residues. The germline V gene has CDR1 DFQATT and CDR2 SNEGSKA (reference sequence). The chain's CDR3 is CSALDRNNQPQHF. Here the CDR3 DNA reads TGCAGTGCCCTGGACAGAAACAATCAGCCCCAGCATTTT.

The chain is built from TRBV2 and TRBJ2-7, with unresolved D. V lost 7 bases and J 4 bases, leaving 14 bases between the germline ends. The CDR3 is 13 amino acids. The V gene's germline CDR1 is SNHLY and CDR2 FYNNEI. The CDR3 sequence: CASTPRQNYEQYF. Written as DNA, the CDR3 is TGTGCCAGCACCCCCCGGCAGAATTACGAGCAGTACTTC.

V usage is TRBV7-2 and J usage is TRBJ1-2, with 8 positions matching TRBD1. Looked up from germline, CDR1 is SGHTA and CDR2 is FQGNSA. Germline trimming cut 7 bases from V and 7 bases from J; bases unmatched to any gene: 17. The CDR3 loop spans 16 amino acids. The DNA of the CDR3 is TGTGCCAGCATCCCGGGGGGACAGGCTCGGGTCGGTGGCTACACCTTC. This gives the protein CASIPGGQARVGGYTF. Together with reference TRBV7-2 and TRBJ1-2, the CDR3 gives the full variable domain: GAGVSQSPSNKVTEKGKDVELRCDPISGHTALYWYRQSLGQGLEFLIYFQGNSAPDKSGLPSDRFSAERTGGSVSTLTIQRTQQEDSAVYLCASIPGGQARVGGYTFGSGTRLTVV.

The chain uses TRBV12-3 or TRBV12-4 and TRBJ1-5; 7 bases match TRBD1. The CDR3 length is 14 residues. Unmatched junction bases numbered 3, after V lost 2 bases and J lost 5 bases. CDR3 in amino acids: CASSLRQGHQPQHF. The CDR3 DNA reads TGTGCCAGCAGTTTACGACAGGGTCATCAGCCCCAGCATTTT.

This chain's CDR3 is CGGRAVGRETQYF. The CDR3 bases are TGTGGCGGGAGGGCCGTCGGGAGGGAGACCCAGTACTTC. The chain recombines TRBV30 with TRBJ2-5; 9 bases agree with TRBD2. The CDR3 is 13 amino acids. CDR1 GTSNPN and CDR2 SVGIG come from the germline V gene (reference sequence).

The CDR3 DNA is TGTGCCAGCACCCCTCGGGTCAGCAATCAGCCCCAGCATTTT. Translation: CASTPRVSNQPQHF. This sequence joins TRBV14 and TRBJ1-5, with unresolved D. The V end was cut by 7 bases, the J end by 1 base, with 11 bases between. The length of the CDR3 is 14 residues. The germline V gene has CDR1 SGHDN and CDR2 FVKESK.

The chain combines TRBV20-1 with TRBJ1-3, with D unclear. The CDR3 runs to 11 residues. Germline-derived CDR1 and CDR2 are DFQATT and SNEGSKA (reference sequence). Trimming stripped 6 bases from V and 4 bases from J, with 7 bases between. Here the CDR3 DNA reads TGCAGTGCCCCTAAGGGAAACACCATATATTTT. It specifies CSAPKGNTIYF.

The rearrangement joins TRBV30 to TRBJ1-5; no reliable D call. V lost 2 bases to trimming and J lost 4 bases, with 9 bases between them. Looked up from germline, CDR1 is GTSNPN and CDR2 is SVGIG (reference sequence). There are 13 residues in the CDR3. CDR3 in DNA: TGTGCCTGGAGTAATAGGGATAATCAGCCCCAGCATTTT. It encodes CAWSNRDNQPQHF.